These T cell receptor beta chains were read from a single sample in a study of PD-1 blockade in classical Hodgkin lymphoma. Sequenced by immunoSEQ multiplex PCR; TCRdb stores in-frame clones only, minus some. Of about 99,000 clones in the sample, about four fifths were seen once. This sample comprised peripheral blood mononuclear cells (PBMCs), obtained before the second cycle of nivolumab. The source of these receptors is a human donor with classical Hodgkin lymphoma. Both conserved end residues are part of each CDR3. The D gene is left open where the match is weak. Not all rows give a size; the values are once, few, many and, for expanded clones, a class.

abundance	d_gene	v_gene	j_gene	CDR3aa	CDR3nt
few	TRBD1	TRBV14	TRBJ2-2	CASSQVPGQKAGRLRPGELFF	TGTGCCAGCAGCCAAGTACCGGGACAGAAGGCCGGAAGGCTCCGTCCGGGGGAGCTGTTTTTT
-	-	TRBV11-2	TRBJ2-5	CASSLREGKGGETQYF	TGTGCCAGCAGCTTACGAGAGGGGAAGGGAGGAGAGACCCAGTACTTC
few	-	TRBV5-4	TRBJ2-7	CASSLVGGQSEQYF	TGTGCCAGCAGCTTGGTGGGGGGACAATCCGAGCAGTACTTC
once	-	TRBV19	TRBJ1-5	CASSIGWQRGGNQPQHF	TGTGCCAGTAGTATAGGGTGGCAGCGCGGTGGCAATCAGCCCCAGCATTTT
-	TRBD1	TRBV6-5	TRBJ1-2	CASRQGDYGYTF	TGTGCCAGCAGGCAGGGGGACTATGGCTACACCTTC
-	TRBD1	TRBV2	TRBJ2-7	CASSTRRTGREQYF	TGTGCCAGCAGCACTCGAAGGACAGGGCGCGAGCAGTACTTC
-	TRBD1	TRBV19	TRBJ1-3	CASSHTTGGGLLSGNTIYF	TGTGCCAGTAGCCACACCACAGGGGGAGGTTTGCTTTCTGGAAACACCATATATTTT
-	-	TRBV30	TRBJ2-1	CAWRVAGSSYNEQFF	TGTGCCTGGAGAGTGGCGGGCAGCTCCTACAATGAGCAGTTCTTC
-	-	TRBV7-9	TRBJ2-1	CASSLGQYNEQFF	TGTGCCAGCAGCTTAGGACAGTACAATGAGCAGTTCTTC
-	-	TRBV19	TRBJ2-7	CASSILDGTYEQYF	TGTGCCAGTAGTATCCTGGACGGAACCTACGAGCAGTACTTC
-	TRBD1	TRBV23-1	TRBJ2-1	CASRDPTGQNYNEQFF	TGCGCCAGCAGGGATCCGACAGGGCAAAACTACAATGAGCAGTTCTTC
-	-	TRBV28	TRBJ2-7	CASSLLQRASSYEQYF	TGTGCCAGCAGTTTATTACAGCGGGCCAGCTCCTACGAGCAGTACTTC
-	-	TRBV7-9	TRBJ2-7	CATYREGRHEQYF	TGTGCCACCTACAGGGAAGGGCGGCACGAGCAGTACTTC
-	-	TRBV27	TRBJ2-7	CASRTLKDSYEQYF	TGTGCCTCGCGGACACTCAAGGACTCCTACGAGCAGTACTTC
-	-	TRBV20-1	TRBJ1-1	CSASGWTEAFF	TGCAGTGCTTCAGGGTGGACTGAAGCTTTCTTT
few	-	TRBV7-9	TRBJ1-1	CATRGPGSFLTEAFF	TGTGCCACCCGAGGGCCAGGGAGCTTTTTAACTGAAGCTTTCTTT
-	-	TRBV5-6	TRBJ2-4	CASSFGGTQNIQYF	TGTGCCAGCAGCTTTGGGGGAACTCAAAACATTCAGTACTTC
-	TRBD1	TRBV19	TRBJ2-7	CASSIPGQGVYEQYF	TGTGCCAGTAGTATACCGGGACAGGGGGTGTACGAGCAGTACTTC
few	-	TRBV5-8	TRBJ1-5	CASSLGRGYSNQPQHF	TGTGCCAGCAGCTTGGGGCGGGGATATAGCAATCAGCCCCAGCATTTT
-	-	TRBV18	TRBJ2-7	CASSPGTYEQYF	TGTGCCAGCTCACCAGGGACTTACGAGCAGTACTTC
-	TRBD1	TRBV10-3	TRBJ2-7	CAISELTGQSEQYF	TGTGCCATCAGTGAGCTGACAGGGCAGAGCGAGCAGTACTTC
few	-	TRBV19	TRBJ2-2	CATRWGGQNTGELFF	TGTGCCACCCGTTGGGGGGGGCAAAACACCGGGGAGCTGTTTTTT
-	-	TRBV6-5	TRBJ1-1	CASRTPQQGSTEAFF	TGTGCCAGCAGGACACCACAACAGGGTTCCACTGAAGCTTTCTTT
-	TRBD2	TRBV7-6	TRBJ2-5	CASSSSGRGSETQYF	TGTGCCAGCAGCTCAAGCGGGAGAGGTAGCGAGACCCAGTACTTC
-	-	TRBV7-3	TRBJ2-2	CASSLVSNTGELFF	TGTGCCAGCAGCTTAGTATCCAACACCGGGGAGCTGTTTTTT
-	-	TRBV11-2	TRBJ2-2	CASSRGTSPGELFF	TGTGCCAGCAGCCGAGGGACATCCCCCGGGGAGCTGTTTTTT
-	-	TRBV27	TRBJ1-2	CASSSHSGNYGYTF	TGTGCCAGCAGTTCCCACTCGGGTAACTATGGCTACACCTTC
-	TRBD1	TRBV7-9	TRBJ2-5	CASSQLGGRQETQYF	TGTGCCAGCAGCCAGTTAGGGGGCAGACAGGAGACCCAGTACTTC
few	-	TRBV4-1	TRBJ1-2	CASSQVAQGYGYTF	TGCGCCAGCAGCCAAGTCGCGCAGGGCTATGGCTACACCTTC
few	-	TRBV14	TRBJ1-3	CASSQGLWGTESYSGNTIYF	TGTGCCAGCAGCCAAGGGCTCTGGGGGACGGAGTCTTACTCTGGAAACACCATATATTTT
-	-	TRBV5-4	TRBJ2-1	CASSLTRAGDEQFF	TGTGCCAGCAGCTTAACCAGAGCCGGGGATGAGCAGTTCTTC
-	-	TRBV5-4	TRBJ1-2	CASSLEGDYGYTF	TGTGCCAGCAGCTTGGAAGGGGACTATGGCTACACCTTC
-	-	TRBV23-1	TRBJ2-5	CASSQSLEETQYF	TGCGCCAGCAGTCAATCACTCGAAGAGACCCAGTACTTC
-	-	TRBV29-1	TRBJ2-3	CSVERDTDTQYF	TGCAGCGTTGAGAGAGACACAGATACGCAGTATTTT
-	-	TRBV5-1	TRBJ1-1	CASSLVLTVNTEAFF	TGCGCCAGCAGCTTGGTACTAACGGTGAACACTGAAGCTTTCTTT
-	TRBD2	TRBV10-3	TRBJ2-1	CAISEGSGGLGEQFF	TGTGCCATCAGTGAAGGGAGCGGGGGGCTGGGTGAGCAGTTCTTC
-	TRBD1	TRBV7-9	TRBJ1-5	CASSLGGQGNQPQHF	TGTGCCAGCAGCTTAGGCGGACAGGGCAATCAGCCCCAGCATTTT
-	TRBD2	TRBV2	TRBJ2-3	CASSELAGYTDTQYF	TGTGCCAGCAGTGAACTAGCGGGCTATACAGATACGCAGTATTTT
-	TRBD1	TRBV6-5	TRBJ2-5	CASSYSTGGRETQYF	TGTGCCAGCAGTTACTCTACAGGGGGTCGAGAGACCCAGTACTTC
few	-	TRBV7-9	TRBJ2-7	CASSFDPSSYEQYF	TGTGCCAGCAGCTTCGATCCAAGCTCCTACGAGCAGTACTTC
-	-	TRBV14	TRBJ1-4	CASSPRLRPGEKLFF	TGTGCCAGCAGCCCCCGTTTGAGACCGGGTGAAAAACTGTTTTTT
-	-	TRBV18	TRBJ2-3	CASSRPPTDTQYF	TGTGCCAGCTCGAGGCCCCCCACAGATACGCAGTATTTT
-	-	TRBV9	TRBJ2-5	CASSSRRGGETQYF	TGTGCCAGCAGCTCCCGCCGAGGGGGAGAGACCCAGTACTTC
-	-	TRBV30	TRBJ2-5	CAWSVVRETQYF	TGTGCCTGGAGTGTTGTACGAGAGACCCAGTACTTC
-	TRBD2	TRBV29-1	TRBJ2-1	CSVIAGRPPTNSYNEQFF	TGCAGCGTCATAGCGGGACGTCCCCCCACAAACTCCTACAATGAGCAGTTCTTC
-	-	TRBV11-2	TRBJ2-3	CASSFSPPDTQYF	TGTGCCAGCAGCTTCTCCCCGCCAGATACGCAGTATTTT
-	-	TRBV2	TRBJ2-7	CASRKTGTLYEQYF	TGTGCCAGCAGAAAGACCGGGACTCTCTACGAGCAGTACTTC
-	-	TRBV6-5	TRBJ2-7	CATMGHAYEQYF	TGTGCCACCATGGGACACGCCTACGAGCAGTACTTC
-	TRBD2	TRBV7-2	TRBJ2-5	CASSFNTGGRETQYF	TGTGCCAGCAGCTTTAACACGGGAGGGCGGGAGACCCAGTACTTC